The 7 T cell receptor beta chains in this list originate from one sample, sequenced in a study of shared clonotypes between healthy human individuals. Here immunoSEQ multiplex PCR was the method, and the copy in TCRdb shows in-frame clones only, minus some. This sample has more than 550,000 clones; 55% to 75% occur once, and the top ten carry around 1.8%. Sequencing was performed on memory CD4+ T cells sorted from blood. Indicated subset: CD45RA-negative fraction. These receptors were obtained from a woman in her 30s in good health.

V gene TRBV28 combines with J gene TRBJ2-4, with D tentatively TRBD2 (6 bases). Germline V gives CDR1 MDHEN, CDR2 SYDVKM. The CDR3 consists of 13 residues. Trimming removed 2 bases at V and 6 bases at J, with 8 bases between. CDR3 DNA sequence: TGTGCCAGCAGTTTAGCCGGGAGAAACATTCAGTACTTC. Translating it yields CASSLAGRNIQYF.

The CDR3 DNA sequence: TGTGCCAGCAGTGAACCCCCGGACATCCGAGAAAAACTGTTTTTT. Translating gives CASSEPPDIREKLFF. The chain links TRBV25-1 to TRBJ1-4; maybe TRBD1 (5 bases). V was pared by 2 bases and J by 8 bases, with 15 bases between. Germline lookup yields CDR1 MGHDK and CDR2 SYGVNS. The CDR3 runs to 15 residues.

This clone was picked up a small number of times. The chain has TRBV5-1 and TRBJ2-1, with D unclear. This CDR3 spans 15 amino acids. Germline V lookup: CDR1 SGHRS, CDR2 YFSETQ. V lost 0 bases, J lost 2 bases, and 9 bases lay in between. DNA for the CDR3: TGCGCCAGCAGCTTGGTTTTGGGTACCTACAATGAGCAGTTCTTC. The encoded protein is CASSLVLGTYNEQFF.

The chain joins TRBV5-1 to TRBJ2-3; D is undetermined. This CDR3 is built from 15 residues. V was clipped by 0 bases and J by 2 bases, with 10 bases between them. CDR1 is SGHRS, CDR2 YFSETQ, per germline. The CDR3 region has the DNA TGCGCCAGCAGCTTGGCCGCCAGGATCACAGATACGCAGTATTTT. Translated, it gives CASSLAARITDTQYF.

This clone was recorded many times. The chain employs TRBV29-1 and TRBJ1-4; unclear D gene. Trimming pared 1 base from V and 6 bases from J, leaving 6 bases between. Germline V gene lookup returns CDR1 SQVTM and CDR2 ANQGSEA. The CDR3 is 12 amino acids. DNA for the CDR3: TGCAGCGTTGAAGTCGCTGATGAAAAACTGTTTTTT. It codes for CSVEVADEKLFF.

As concerns this clone: A far larger clone is one nucleotide away, so this likely arose from a read error. This specimen includes other DNA sequences encoding the same CDR3. The CDR3 sequence: CASSSNYEQYF. The CDR3 nucleotides are TGTGCCAGCAGTTCCAACTACGAGCAGTACTTC. J is TRBJ2-7 and V is TRBV27; D uncertain. The CDR3 totals 11 residues. Germline CDR1 is MNHEY and CDR2 is SMNVEV (reference sequence). V gave up 4 bases and J gave up 3 bases, with 4 bases separating them.

The rearrangement links TRBV6-6 to TRBJ1-5, with a possible D match to TRBD1 (6 bases). V dropped 4 bases and J dropped 8 bases, with 12 bases sitting between them. The CDR3 runs 13 residues. CDR1 is MNHNY and CDR2 is SVGAGI in the germline V gene (reference sequence). The CDR3 here is CASSSGEGKPQHF. The CDR3 nucleotides read TGTGCCAGCAGTTCAGGGGAAGGTAAGCCCCAGCATTTT.